This entry lists 25 T cell receptor beta chains sequenced from one sample in a study of CD8 T cells in Susac syndrome (dated by TCRdb to between 2018 and 2021). The library was made by the immunoSEQ multiplex PCR assay. RNA was extracted using the RNeasy kit, and about 0.5 to 1 ug of the RNA was reverse transcribed with random hexamers. In TCRdb, the public reads were trimmed at Q25 with fastp and aligned with MiXCR, with productive beta chains retained. Every CDR3 protein is listed once, alongside the most common genes and DNA of its rows. The sample records approximately 190,000 distinct CDR3 sequences, just under 95% of which are singletons. The ten top clones hold less than 0.2% of the sample. The sequenced sample consisted of CD8+ T cells from PBMCs. The origin of the receptors is a human donor with Susac syndrome.

The chain recombines TRBV2 with TRBJ2-3; D may be TRBD2 (6 bases). Trimming took 5 bases from V and 6 from J, leaving 18 bases between them. CDR1 and CDR2 (germline): SNHLY, FYNNEI. CDR3 length: 15 residues. This chain's CDR3 is CASSPIQRESDTQYF. CDR3 DNA sequence: TGTGCCAGCAGTCCCATCCAACGGGAGTCTGATACGCAGTATTTT. The whole variable domain, remainder taken from reference TRBV2 and TRBJ2-3, is EPEVTQTPSHQVTQMGQEVILRCVPISNHLYFYWYRQILGQKVEFLVSFYNNEISEKSEIFDDQFSVERPDGSNFTLKIRSTKLEDSAMYFCASSPIQRESDTQYFGPGTRLTVL.

The chain links TRBV30 to TRBJ2-5, with a possible D match to TRBD2 (5 bases). Deletions cut 4 bases from V and 2 bases from J, with 11 bases between. This CDR3 is 13 amino acids long. The germline gives CDR1 GTSNPN, CDR2 SVGIG (reference sequence). The CDR3 nucleotides read TGTGCCTGGAACGGGAAGTCTCAAGAGACCCAGTACTTC. Translating gives CAWNGKSQETQYF.

The chain couples TRBV2 to TRBJ2-1; D call uncertain. Germline CDR1 and CDR2: SNHLY and FYNNEI. Between the trimmed V and J ends, which lost 7 bases and 10 bases, there was a span of 8 bases. CDR3 length equals 10 residues. CDR3 region: CASMKVEQFF. The CDR3 DNA reads as TGTGCCAGCATGAAGGTAGAGCAGTTCTTC.

The CDR3 spells CASSQGQGAIDEQYF. CDR3 DNA sequence: TGCGCCAGCAGCCAAGGACAGGGGGCCATCGACGAGCAGTACTTC. The chain recombines TRBV4-1 with TRBJ2-7; TRBD1 aligns across 10 bases. The germline V gene encodes CDR1 MGHRA and CDR2 YSYEKL. V gave up 1 base and J gave up 5 bases; unmatched junction bases: 5. This CDR3 is 15 amino acids long.

V is TRBV12-5 and J is TRBJ2-1, with 7 bases lining up with TRBD2. Germline CDR1 is LGHNT and CDR2 is FRNRAP. The CDR3 runs to 15 residues. V trimming: 2 bases; J trimming: 3 bases; junction bases outside the gene matches: 4. The CDR3 DNA is TGTGCTAGTGGTTTGACTAGCGTATACTACAATGAGCAGTTCTTC. Encoded protein: CASGLTSVYYNEQFF. The whole variable domain, remainder taken from reference TRBV12-5 and TRBJ2-1, is DARVTQTPRHKVTEMGQEVTMRCQPILGHNTVFWYRQTMMQGLELLAYFRNRAPLDDSGMPKDRFSAEMPDATLATLKIQPSEPRDSAVYFCASGLTSVYYNEQFFGPGTRLTVL.

This clonotype was found a few times. The V call is TRBV25-1, the J call TRBJ2-1; the D gene is possibly TRBD2 (5 bases). CDR1 is MGHDK, CDR2 SYGVNS, per germline. V lost 8 bases and J lost 3, with 8 bases in between. This CDR3 comprises 12 residues. The CDR3 DNA is TGTGCCAGCCTTGGAGGCTACAATGAGCAGTTCTTC. Translation: CASLGGYNEQFF.

The chain recombines TRBV20-1 with TRBJ1-1; possible D gene TRBD1, 5 bases. The germline V gene encodes CDR1 DFQATT and CDR2 SNEGSKA (reference sequence). The CDR3 runs 15 residues. Trimming removed 1 base from V and 0 bases from J, with 12 bases in between. CDR3 in amino acids: CSARGQMAMNTEAFF. The CDR3 DNA reads as TGCAGTGCTAGAGGACAGATGGCTATGAACACTGAAGCTTTCTTT.

The chain joins TRBV4-1 to TRBJ1-4, with unresolved D. The CDR3 spans 15 residues. V was pared by 4 bases and J by 3 bases, with 12 bases between. Germline V gene sequence: CDR1 MGHRA, CDR2 YSYEKL. The CDR3 sequence is CASSRTATPNEKLFF. The DNA of the CDR3 is TGCGCCAGCAGCCGCACAGCTACTCCTAATGAAAAACTGTTTTTT.

The chain carries TRBV9 and TRBJ2-7, with 8 bases aligning to TRBD1. Germline V lookup: CDR1 SGDLS, CDR2 YYNGEE. The V segment lost 3 bases and the J segment 3 bases; nucleotides outside the gene matches: 5. This CDR3 is built from 14 residues. The DNA of the CDR3 is TGTGCCAGCAGCGCGACACAGGGGGGCTACGAGCAGTACTTC. Translating it yields CASSATQGGYEQYF.

The rearrangement joins TRBV25-1 to TRBJ1-2, with D unresolved. CDR1 and CDR2 (germline): MGHDK, SYGVNS. V was pared by 3 bases and J by 4 bases, with 15 bases between. There are 15 residues in the CDR3. The CDR3 is CASSEGSGWGYGYTF. As DNA, the CDR3 is TGTGCCAGCAGTGAGGGTTCAGGATGGGGCTATGGCTACACCTTC.

This clonotype was picked up one time. J is TRBJ1-2 and V is TRBV5-1, with 7 nucleotides matching TRBD1. The germline gives CDR1 SGHRS, CDR2 YFSETQ. Trimming removed 6 bases from V and 0 bases from J; junction bases left unmatched: 14. This CDR3 is built from 17 residues. The CDR3 region has the DNA TGCGCCAGCAAACAGGGGATAACTAGACAGTCTAACTATGGCTACACCTTC. Its translation is CASKQGITRQSNYGYTF.

CDR3 amino acids: CAWSLLAGDTGELFF. CDR3 in DNA: TGTGCCTGGAGCCTACTAGCGGGGGACACCGGGGAGCTGTTTTTT. This rearrangement joins TRBV30 to TRBJ2-2; TRBD2 aligns across 11 bases. The CDR3 is 15 amino acids. Trimming removed 3 bases from V and 3 bases from J; junction bases left unmatched: 3. Germline lookup yields CDR1 GTSNPN and CDR2 SVGIG (reference sequence).

V gene TRBV12-3 or TRBV12-4 combines with J gene TRBJ2-5, with TRBD1 matching 7 bases. The CDR3 contains 13 residues. V lost 5 bases and J lost 4; bases outside the gene matches: 4. The CDR3 here is CASSRAGGETQYF. Here the CDR3 DNA reads TGTGCCAGCAGTCGTGCAGGGGGAGAGACCCAGTACTTC.

The CDR3 DNA reads as TGTGCCAGCTCACCCCGACAAGAGACCCAGTACTTC. Translated, it gives CASSPRQETQYF. This sequence joins TRBV18 and TRBJ2-5; unclear D gene. The V gene's germline CDR1 is KGHSH and CDR2 LQKENI. This CDR3 has 12 amino acids. The V and J ends lost 3 bases and 2 bases respectively, with 4 bases between them.

The rearrangement joins TRBV15 to TRBJ2-1, with D unclear. CDR1 is LNHNV, CDR2 YYDKDF, per germline (reference sequence). The V end lost 0 bases, the J end lost 1 base, and 10 bases lay between the germline ends. The length of the CDR3 is 16 residues. This CDR3 reads CATSRDRRSSYNEQFF. The CDR3 DNA is TGTGCCACCAGCAGAGATCGTCGGAGTTCCTACAATGAGCAGTTCTTC. Full variable domain (rest looked up from reference TRBV15 and TRBJ2-1): DAMVIQNPRYQVTQFGKPVTLSCSQTLNHNVMYWYQQKSSQAPKLLFHYYDKDFNNEADTPDNFQSRRPNTSFCFLDIRSPGLGDTAMYLCATSRDRRSSYNEQFFGPGTRLTVL.

This chain uses TRBV4-1 with TRBJ1-5; D unresolved. V lost 2 bases and J lost 0, with 14 bases in between. The CDR3 contains 17 residues. The germline CDR1 and CDR2 sequences are MGHRA and YSYEKL. CDR3 in DNA: TGCGCCAGCAGCCAACAAGTTGGACCGGTTAGCAATCAGCCCCAGCATTTT. Translation: CASSQQVGPVSNQPQHF.

As to this clonotype: One end of the junction is discordant with germline, which a read error may explain. V is TRBV27 and J is TRBJ2-1; no firm D call. The germline CDR1 and CDR2 sequences are MNHEY and SMNVEV (reference sequence). This CDR3 has 14 residues. The CDR3 nucleotides read TGTGCCAGCCACTCGCCGGGCTCCCACAATGAGCAGTTCTTC. Its protein product is CASHSPGSHNEQFF.

This chain connects TRBV20-1 to TRBJ2-7, with 13 bases matching TRBD2. Trimming removed 5 bases from V and 7 bases from J; junction bases left unmatched: 8. Germline CDR1 is DFQATT and CDR2 is SNEGSKA (reference sequence). The CDR3 covers 14 residues. CDR3 bases: TGCAGTGCTCCGAGACTAGCGGGAGGAGGTGAGCAGTACTTC. Translated, it gives CSAPRLAGGGEQYF.

J is TRBJ2-3 and V is TRBV20-1, with 10 nucleotides matching TRBD2. The CDR3 covers 15 residues. V dropped 6 bases and J dropped 3; count of bases not matched to a gene: 9. CDR1 is DFQATT, CDR2 SNEGSKA, per germline (reference sequence). CDR3 residues: CSATRTSGVTDTQYF. CDR3 sequence (DNA): TGCAGTGCCACCCGGACTAGCGGAGTTACAGATACGCAGTATTTT.

This chain uses TRBV5-1 with TRBJ1-1, with 7 bases that match TRBD1. This CDR3 contains 14 residues. CDR1 is SGHRS, CDR2 YFSETQ, per germline. V was pared by 4 bases and J by 3 bases, with 6 bases of the junction left unmatched. CDR3 sequence: CASSPGQYDTEAFF. CDR3 nucleotides: TGCGCCAGCAGCCCGGGACAGTATGACACTGAAGCTTTCTTT.

The chain uses TRBV30 and TRBJ2-7; tentatively, D is TRBD1 (5 bases). The CDR3 length is 12 residues. Deletions cut 1 base from V and 3 bases from J, with 7 bases between. Per germline, CDR1 GTSNPN and CDR2 SVGIG (reference sequence). This CDR3 reads CAWSARGYEQYF. The CDR3 DNA reads as TGTGCCTGGAGTGCAAGGGGCTACGAGCAGTACTTC.

This chain uses TRBV29-1 with TRBJ2-7; 10 bases map to TRBD2. Germline CDR1 and CDR2: SQVTM and ANQGSEA. Trimming removed 6 bases from V and 3 bases from J; junction bases left unmatched: 5. This CDR3 has 13 residues. CDR3: CSVQTSGYYEQYF. The CDR3 DNA follows: TGCAGCGTCCAGACTAGCGGGTACTACGAGCAGTACTTC.

V is TRBV9 and J is TRBJ2-6; D uncertain. V lost 0 bases, J lost 1 base, and 14 bases lay in between. The CDR3 runs to 18 residues. CDR1 is SGDLS and CDR2 is YYNGEE in the germline V gene. CDR3 sequence: CASSVAFLPGSGANVLTF. The CDR3 DNA sequence: TGTGCCAGCAGCGTAGCCTTTCTCCCCGGATCTGGGGCCAACGTCCTGACTTTC.

The rearrangement joins TRBV20-1 to TRBJ2-3; 10 bases are shared with TRBD2. Per germline, CDR1 DFQATT and CDR2 SNEGSKA (reference sequence). The CDR3 covers 17 residues. Losses at the gene ends were 6 bases for V and 0 bases for J; bases not matched to a gene: 12. Here the CDR3 reads CSARTSGARVSTDTQYF. CDR3 sequence (DNA): TGCAGTGCCCGAACTAGCGGGGCCCGCGTTAGCACAGATACGCAGTATTTT.

The rearrangement uses TRBV12-3 or TRBV12-4 and TRBJ2-7; D call uncertain. CDR3 length equals 15 residues. With 6 bases removed from V and 0 bases from J, the gap between germline ends came to 15 bases. CDR3: CASRSHNQISYEQYF. CDR3 nucleotide sequence: TGTGCCAGCAGGTCCCACAATCAGATCTCCTACGAGCAGTACTTC.